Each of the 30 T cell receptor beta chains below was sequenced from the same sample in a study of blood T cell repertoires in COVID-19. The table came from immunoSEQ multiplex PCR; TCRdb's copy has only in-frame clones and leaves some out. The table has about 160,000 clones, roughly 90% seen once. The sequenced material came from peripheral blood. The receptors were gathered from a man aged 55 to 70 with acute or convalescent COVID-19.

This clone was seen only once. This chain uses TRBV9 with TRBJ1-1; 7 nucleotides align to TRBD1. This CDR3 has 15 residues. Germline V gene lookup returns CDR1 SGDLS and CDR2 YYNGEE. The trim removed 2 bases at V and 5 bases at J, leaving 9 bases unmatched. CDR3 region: CASSVVAGGRTEAFF. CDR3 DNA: TGTGCCAGCAGCGTGGTAGCAGGGGGGAGAACTGAAGCTTTCTTT.

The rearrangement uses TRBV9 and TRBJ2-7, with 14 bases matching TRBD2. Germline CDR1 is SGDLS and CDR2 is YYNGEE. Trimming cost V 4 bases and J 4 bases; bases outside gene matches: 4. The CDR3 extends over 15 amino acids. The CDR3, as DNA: TGTGCCAGCAGCCTGGGGACTAGCGGGGGATACGAGCAGTACTTC. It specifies CASSLGTSGGYEQYF. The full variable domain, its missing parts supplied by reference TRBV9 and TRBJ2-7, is DSGVTQTPKHLITATGQRVTLRCSPRSGDLSVYWYQQSLDQGLQFLIQYYNGEERAKGNILERFSAQQFPDLHSELNLSSLELGDSALYFCASSLGTSGGYEQYFGPGTRLTVT.

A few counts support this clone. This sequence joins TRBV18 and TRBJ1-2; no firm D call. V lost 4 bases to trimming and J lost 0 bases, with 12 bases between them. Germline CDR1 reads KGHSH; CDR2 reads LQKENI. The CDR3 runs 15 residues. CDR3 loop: CASSQNTNANYGYTF. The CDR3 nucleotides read TGTGCCAGCTCACAGAACACGAACGCTAACTATGGCTACACCTTC.

This CDR3 reads CASKGPGDYGYTF. The CDR3 DNA reads as TGTGCCAGCAAAGGACCAGGGGACTATGGCTACACCTTC. The chain is built from TRBV2 and TRBJ1-2; TRBD1 might be the D (6 bases). The CDR3 has 13 residues. V was cut by 7 bases and J by 3 bases, with 12 bases left in between. Germline V CDR1 and CDR2: SNHLY, FYNNEI.

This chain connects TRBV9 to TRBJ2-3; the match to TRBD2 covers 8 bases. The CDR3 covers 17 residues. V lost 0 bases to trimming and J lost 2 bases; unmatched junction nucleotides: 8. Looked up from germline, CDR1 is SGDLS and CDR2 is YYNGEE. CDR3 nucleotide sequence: TGTGCCAGCAGCGTAGGGGCGGGGGGACGAGTCACAGATACGCAGTATTTT. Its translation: CASSVGAGGRVTDTQYF.

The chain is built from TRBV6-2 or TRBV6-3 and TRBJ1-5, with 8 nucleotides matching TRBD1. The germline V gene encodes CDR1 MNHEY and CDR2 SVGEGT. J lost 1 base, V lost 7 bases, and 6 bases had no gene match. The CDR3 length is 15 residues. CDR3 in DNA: TGTGCCAGCACCCCGGACAGGGCGAGCAATCAGCCCCAGCATTTT. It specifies CASTPDRASNQPQHF.

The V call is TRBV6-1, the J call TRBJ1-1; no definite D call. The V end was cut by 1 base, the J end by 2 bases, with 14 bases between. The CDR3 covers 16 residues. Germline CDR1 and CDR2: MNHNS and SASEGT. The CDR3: CASSEDRRRVNTEAFF. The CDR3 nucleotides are TGTGCCAGCAGTGAAGATCGGAGGAGAGTTAACACTGAAGCTTTCTTT.

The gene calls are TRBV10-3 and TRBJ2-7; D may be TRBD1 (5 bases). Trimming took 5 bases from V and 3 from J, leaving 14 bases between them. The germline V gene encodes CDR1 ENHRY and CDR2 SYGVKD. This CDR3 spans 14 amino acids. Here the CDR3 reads CAISFGQGGYEQYF. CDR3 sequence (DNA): TGTGCCATCAGTTTCGGGCAGGGTGGCTACGAGCAGTACTTC.

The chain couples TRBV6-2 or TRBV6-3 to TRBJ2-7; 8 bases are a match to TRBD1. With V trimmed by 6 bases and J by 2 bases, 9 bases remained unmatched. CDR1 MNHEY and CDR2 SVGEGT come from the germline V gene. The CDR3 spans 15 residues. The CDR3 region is CASRYQQGVAYEQYF. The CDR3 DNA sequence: TGTGCCAGCAGATACCAACAGGGGGTGGCCTACGAGCAGTACTTC.

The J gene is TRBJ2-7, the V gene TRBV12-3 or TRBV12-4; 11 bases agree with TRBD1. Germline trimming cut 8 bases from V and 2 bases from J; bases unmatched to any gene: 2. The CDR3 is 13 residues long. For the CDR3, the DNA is TGTGCCAGCGGGACAGGGGGTCCCTACGAGCAGTACTTC. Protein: CASGTGGPYEQYF.

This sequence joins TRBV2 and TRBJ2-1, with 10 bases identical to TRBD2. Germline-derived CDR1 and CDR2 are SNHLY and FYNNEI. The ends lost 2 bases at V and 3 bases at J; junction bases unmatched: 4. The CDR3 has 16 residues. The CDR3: CASSEWASGGYNEQFF. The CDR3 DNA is TGTGCCAGCAGTGAATGGGCTAGCGGGGGCTACAATGAGCAGTTCTTC.

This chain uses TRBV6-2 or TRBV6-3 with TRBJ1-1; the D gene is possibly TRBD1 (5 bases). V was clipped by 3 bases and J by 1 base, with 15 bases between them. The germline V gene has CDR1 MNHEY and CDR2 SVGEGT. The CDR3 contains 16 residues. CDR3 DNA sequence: TGTGCCAGCAGTTATGTAACAGGTCGAGAGAACACTGAAGCTTTCTTT. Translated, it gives CASSYVTGRENTEAFF.

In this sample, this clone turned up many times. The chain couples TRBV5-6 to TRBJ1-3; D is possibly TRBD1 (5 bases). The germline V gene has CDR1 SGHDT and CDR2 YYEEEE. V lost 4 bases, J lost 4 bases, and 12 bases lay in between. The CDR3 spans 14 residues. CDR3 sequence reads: CASSLRVRGNTIYF. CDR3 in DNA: TGTGCCAGCAGCCTCAGGGTCCGAGGAAACACCATATATTTT.

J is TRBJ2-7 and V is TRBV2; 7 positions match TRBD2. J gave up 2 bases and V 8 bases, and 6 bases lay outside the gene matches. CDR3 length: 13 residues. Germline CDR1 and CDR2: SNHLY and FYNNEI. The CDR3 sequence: CASGRARPYEQYF. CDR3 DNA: TGTGCCAGCGGGAGGGCGCGCCCCTACGAGCAGTACTTC.

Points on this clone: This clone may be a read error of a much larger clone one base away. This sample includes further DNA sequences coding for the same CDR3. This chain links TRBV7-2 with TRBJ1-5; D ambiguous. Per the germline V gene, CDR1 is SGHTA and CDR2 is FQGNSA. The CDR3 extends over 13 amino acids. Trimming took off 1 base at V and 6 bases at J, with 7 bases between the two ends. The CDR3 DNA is TGTGCCAGCAGCTTAGACCTCGGTCAGCCCCAGCATTTT. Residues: CASSLDLGQPQHF.

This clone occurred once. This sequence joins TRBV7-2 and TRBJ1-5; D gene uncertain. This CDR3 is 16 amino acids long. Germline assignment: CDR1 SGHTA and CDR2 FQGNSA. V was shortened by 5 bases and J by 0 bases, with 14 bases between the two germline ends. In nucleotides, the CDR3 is TGTGCCAGCAGCCACGCTCCGTTAGCTAGCAATCAGCCCCAGCATTTT. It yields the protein CASSHAPLASNQPQHF.

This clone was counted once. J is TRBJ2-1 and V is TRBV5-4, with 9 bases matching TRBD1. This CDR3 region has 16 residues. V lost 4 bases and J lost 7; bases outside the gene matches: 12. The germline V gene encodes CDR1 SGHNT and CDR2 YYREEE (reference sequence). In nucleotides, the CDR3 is TGTGCCAGCAGCCCCGCACAGGGGGCCCGTAAGAATGAGCAGTTCTTC. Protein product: CASSPAQGARKNEQFF.

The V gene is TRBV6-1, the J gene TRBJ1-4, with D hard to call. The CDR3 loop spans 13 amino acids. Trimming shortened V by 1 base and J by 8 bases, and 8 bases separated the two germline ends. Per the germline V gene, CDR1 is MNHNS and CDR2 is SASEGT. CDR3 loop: CASSEGGVEKLFF. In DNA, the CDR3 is TGTGCCAGCAGTGAAGGCGGGGTCGAAAAACTGTTTTTT.

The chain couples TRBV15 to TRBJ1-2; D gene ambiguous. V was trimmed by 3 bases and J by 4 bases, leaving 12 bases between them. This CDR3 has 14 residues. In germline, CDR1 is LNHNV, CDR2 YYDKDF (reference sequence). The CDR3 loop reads CATSRTRVSYGYTF. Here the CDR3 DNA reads TGTGCCACCAGCAGGACACGTGTTAGCTATGGCTACACCTTC.

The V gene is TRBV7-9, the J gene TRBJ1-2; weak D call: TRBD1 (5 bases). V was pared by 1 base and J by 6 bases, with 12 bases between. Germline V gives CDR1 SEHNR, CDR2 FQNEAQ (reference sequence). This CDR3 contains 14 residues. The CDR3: CASSLVGMDNGYTF. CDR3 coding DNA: TGTGCCAGCAGCTTAGTGGGGATGGACAATGGCTACACCTTC.

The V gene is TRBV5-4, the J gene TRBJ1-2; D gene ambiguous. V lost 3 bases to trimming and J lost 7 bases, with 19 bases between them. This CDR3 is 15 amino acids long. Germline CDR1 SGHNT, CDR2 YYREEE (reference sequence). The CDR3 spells CASSSGSGYISGYTF. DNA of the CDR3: TGTGCCAGCAGCTCCGGCAGCGGGTATATCTCTGGCTACACCTTC.

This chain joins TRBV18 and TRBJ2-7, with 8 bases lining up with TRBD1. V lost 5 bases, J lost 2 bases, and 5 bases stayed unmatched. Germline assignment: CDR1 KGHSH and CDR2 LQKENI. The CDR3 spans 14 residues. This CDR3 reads CASSTGQAAYEQYF. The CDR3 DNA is TGTGCCAGCTCAACGGGACAGGCGGCCTACGAGCAGTACTTC.

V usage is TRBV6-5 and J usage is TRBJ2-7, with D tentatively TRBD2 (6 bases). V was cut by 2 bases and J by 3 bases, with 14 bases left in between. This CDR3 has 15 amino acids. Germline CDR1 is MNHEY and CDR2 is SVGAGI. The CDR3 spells CASSYRETGSYEQYF. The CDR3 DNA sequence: TGTGCCAGCAGTTACCGTGAGACCGGGAGCTACGAGCAGTACTTC.

Here the CDR3 reads CASSVEASGGEEQFF. The CDR3 DNA reads TGTGCCAGCAGCGTAGAAGCTAGCGGGGGAGAGGAGCAGTTCTTC. This rearrangement joins TRBV9 to TRBJ2-1; 10 positions match TRBD2. Trimming at V came to 0 bases and at J to 10 bases, leaving 7 bases not matched to a gene. The CDR3 totals 15 residues. Germline CDR1 SGDLS, CDR2 YYNGEE. The variable domain in full, completed from reference TRBV9 and TRBJ2-1, reads DSGVTQTPKHLITATGQRVTLRCSPRSGDLSVYWYQQSLDQGLQFLIQYYNGEERAKGNILERFSAQQFPDLHSELNLSSLELGDSALYFCASSVEASGGEEQFFGPGTRLTVL.

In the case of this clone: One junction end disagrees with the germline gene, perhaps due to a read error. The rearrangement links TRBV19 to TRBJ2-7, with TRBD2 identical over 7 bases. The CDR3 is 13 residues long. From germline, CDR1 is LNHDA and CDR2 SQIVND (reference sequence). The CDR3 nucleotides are TGCGCCGCGGGGAGGGATCCCTCCTACGAGCAGTACTTC. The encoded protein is CAAGRDPSYEQYF.

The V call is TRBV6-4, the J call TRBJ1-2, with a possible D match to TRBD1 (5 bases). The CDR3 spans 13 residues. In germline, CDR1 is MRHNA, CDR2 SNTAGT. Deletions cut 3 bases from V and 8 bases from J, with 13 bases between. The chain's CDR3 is CASSESGYGGYTF. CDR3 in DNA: TGTGCCAGCAGTGAATCAGGGTATGGGGGCTACACCTTC.

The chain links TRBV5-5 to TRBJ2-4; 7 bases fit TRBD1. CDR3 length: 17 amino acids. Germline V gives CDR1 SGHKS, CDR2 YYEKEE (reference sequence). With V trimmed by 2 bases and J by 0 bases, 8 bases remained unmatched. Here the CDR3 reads CASSLAGTDLAKNIQYF. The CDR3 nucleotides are TGTGCCAGCAGCTTAGCCGGGACAGACCTAGCCAAAAACATTCAGTACTTC.

CDR3: CASSGPLESSNTGELFF. The CDR3, as DNA: TGTGCCAGCAGCGGCCCCCTAGAGAGCTCGAACACCGGGGAGCTGTTTTTT. The chain has TRBV4-2 and TRBJ2-2; unclear D gene. Germline loops: CDR1 LGHNA, CDR2 YNFKEQ. There are 17 residues in the CDR3. Trimming shortened V by 5 bases and J by 0 bases, and 16 bases separated the two germline ends.

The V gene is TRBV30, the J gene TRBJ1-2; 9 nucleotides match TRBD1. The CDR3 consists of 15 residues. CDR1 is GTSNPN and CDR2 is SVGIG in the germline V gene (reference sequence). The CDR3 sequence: CAYRGQAFQSYGYTF. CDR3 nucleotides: TGTGCGTACAGGGGGCAGGCGTTTCAGAGTTATGGCTACACCTTC.

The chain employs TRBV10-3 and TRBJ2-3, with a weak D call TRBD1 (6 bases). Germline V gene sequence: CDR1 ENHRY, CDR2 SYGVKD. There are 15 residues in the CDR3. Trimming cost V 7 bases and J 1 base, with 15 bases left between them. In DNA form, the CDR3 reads TGTGCCATCATGGCGAGGGGACAAGGCACAGATACGCAGTATTTT. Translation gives CAIMARGQGTDTQYF.